This is a list of T cell receptor beta chains from one sample in a study of cytomegalovirus exposure and HLA in healthy donors. Method: immunoSEQ multiplex PCR; TCRdb's copy keeps in-frame clones and lacks some. The table records roughly 130,000 clones, more than 55% of them present only once. The source material was PBMCs. Every receptor here comes from a young man in good health and CMV-seronegative. Each CDR3 is given with its conserved first and last residue. A D gene is named only where the DNA matches it firmly. Expanded clones are given a class, and other clones once, few, many or no size at all.

>TRBV7-3|TRBD1|few|TRBJ2-5
CASSLGLGQRHEETQYF
TGTGCCAGCAGCTTAGGGCTGGGACAGCGTCACGAAGAGACCCAGTACTTC
>TRBV4-2|.|.|TRBJ2-1
CASSEAPLVDEQFF
TGTGCCAGCAGCGAAGCTCCCCTAGTTGATGAGCAGTTCTTC
>TRBV7-9|.|.|TRBJ2-6
CASSQAGANVLTF
TGTGCCAGCAGCCAGGCGGGGGCCAACGTCCTGACTTTC
>TRBV6-1|TRBD1|few|TRBJ1-5
CASSAYMGQGNQPQHF
TGTGCCAGCAGTGCCTATATGGGACAGGGCAATCAGCCCCAGCATTTT
>TRBV28|TRBD1|.|TRBJ2-7
CASSPDRALGEQYF
TGTGCCAGCAGTCCGGACAGGGCCCTCGGCGAGCAGTACTTC
>TRBV5-6|.|.|TRBJ2-7
CASSPDRNYEQYF
TGTGCCAGCAGCCCCGACAGGAACTACGAGCAGTACTTC
>TRBV6-1|.|.|TRBJ1-3
CASSDSFSDTIYF
TGTGCCAGCAGTGATAGTTTCTCTGACACCATATATTTT
>TRBV9|TRBD2|.|TRBJ2-1
CASSVGARGSTNEQFF
TGTGCCAGCAGCGTAGGGGCCCGCGGGAGTACGAATGAGCAGTTCTTC
>TRBV6-1|.|.|TRBJ2-7
CASSEMRAGSYEQYF
TGTGCCAGCAGTGAAATGAGGGCCGGCTCCTACGAGCAGTACTTC
>TRBV2|TRBD1|.|TRBJ1-2
CASSVLGQGAHGYTF
TGTGCCAGCAGTGTACTAGGGCAGGGGGCCCATGGCTACACCTTC
>TRBV30|.|.|TRBJ1-2
CAWSRELGNYGYTF
TGTGCCTGGAGTCGGGAATTGGGAAACTATGGCTACACCTTC
>TRBV29-1|TRBD1|.|TRBJ2-7
CSVGDSIYEQYF
TGCAGCGTTGGGGACAGTATCTACGAGCAGTACTTC
>TRBV5-6|TRBD1|.|TRBJ2-6
CASSLGDRSLDGANVLTF
TGTGCCAGCAGCTTGGGGGACAGGAGTCTTGATGGGGCCAACGTCCTGACTTTC
>TRBV15|.|.|TRBJ1-4
CATSRVGQREKLFF
TGTGCCACCAGCAGAGTGGGACAAAGAGAAAAACTGTTTTTT
>TRBV27|TRBD1|.|TRBJ1-6
CASRGFRDRYSPLHF
TGTGCCAGCAGGGGCTTCCGGGACAGATATTCACCCCTCCACTTT
>TRBV6-6|TRBD1|few|TRBJ1-1
CAHTAWGQLNTEAFF
TGTGCCCACACAGCGTGGGGACAGTTGAACACTGAAGCTTTCTTT
>TRBV27|TRBD1|.|TRBJ2-7
CASSSGTGTGEQYF
TGTGCCAGCAGTTCGGGGACAGGGACGGGAGAGCAGTACTTC
>TRBV9|TRBD2|medium-sized|TRBJ2-1
CASSVEGLSRDEQFF
TGTGCCAGCAGCGTAGAGGGACTAAGTCGCGATGAGCAGTTCTTC
>TRBV5-1|TRBD2|.|TRBJ2-7
CASSYGLAGAHEQYF
TGCGCCAGCAGCTATGGACTAGCGGGAGCGCACGAGCAGTACTTC
>TRBV29-1|TRBD1|.|TRBJ1-2
CSVVQGAGNYGYTF
TGCAGCGTAGTACAGGGGGCAGGAAACTATGGCTACACCTTC
>TRBV4-2|.|few|TRBJ2-3
CASSPSFRQDDTQYF
TGTGCCAGCAGCCCGTCCTTCCGACAGGACGATACGCAGTATTTT
>TRBV2|.|.|TRBJ1-6
CASRDSGSWSSSYNSPLHF
TGTGCCAGCAGAGATTCAGGAAGTTGGTCGAGCTCCTATAATTCACCCCTCCACTTT
>TRBV30|TRBD2|few|TRBJ2-5
CASGLAGPGWTQYF
TGTGCCTCCGGACTAGCGGGACCCGGGTGGACCCAGTACTTC
>TRBV15|.|few|TRBJ2-1
CATRGGTTRSYNEQFF
TGTGCCACCAGAGGAGGGACGACTAGGTCCTACAATGAGCAGTTCTTC
>TRBV6-1|.|.|TRBJ1-4
CASSEAQVLRVANEKLFF
TGTGCCAGCAGTGAAGCGCAGGTTTTGAGGGTAGCTAATGAAAAACTGTTTTTT
>TRBV6-5|TRBD1|.|TRBJ2-7
CASSYLQGATSYEQYF
TGTGCCAGCAGTTACTTACAGGGGGCCACCTCCTACGAGCAGTACTTC
>TRBV30|.|few|TRBJ1-1
CAWRLGDTEAFF
TGTGCCTGGAGGCTAGGGGACACTGAAGCTTTCTTT
>TRBV7-6|.|.|TRBJ2-1
CASSSGLWNEQFF
TGTGCCAGCAGCAGCGGGCTGTGGAATGAGCAGTTCTTC
>TRBV5-4|.|once|TRBJ1-3
CASTYDRIENTIYF
TGTGCCAGCACTTACGACAGAATCGAAAACACCATATATTTT
>TRBV29-1|.|once|TRBJ2-5
CSVQNPTLPSVRETQYF
TGCAGCGTACAAAACCCGACACTTCCCTCAGTCCGAGAGACCCAGTACTTC
>TRBV5-1|TRBD1|once|TRBJ1-1
CAGSLTGTGVSEAFF
TGCGCCGGCAGCTTAACCGGGACAGGGGTATCTGAAGCTTTCTTT
>TRBV4-3|.|.|TRBJ1-4
CASSHNRGRNEKLFF
TGCGCCAGCAGCCATAACCGTGGTAGAAATGAAAAACTGTTTTTT
>TRBV7-9|.|.|TRBJ1-1
CASSLGGGMNTEAFF
TGTGCCAGCAGCTTAGGAGGTGGCATGAACACTGAAGCTTTCTTT
>TRBV23-1|.|.|TRBJ1-1
CASSQSYEWTKSTEAFF
TGCGCCAGCAGTCAATCCTACGAGTGGACAAAGTCTACTGAAGCTTTCTTT
>TRBV5-1|TRBD2|few|TRBJ2-7
CASSFNLAGAYEQYF
TGCGCCAGCAGCTTTAATCTAGCGGGAGCATACGAGCAGTACTTC
>TRBV6-5|.|.|TRBJ2-7
CASRRYTGGEQYF
TGTGCCAGCAGACGCTACACAGGTGGCGAGCAGTACTTC
>TRBV9|.|.|TRBJ2-1
CASSPPTGADYNEQFF
TGTGCCAGCAGCCCCCCCACGGGAGCGGACTACAATGAGCAGTTCTTC
>TRBV10-1|.|.|TRBJ2-4
CAPQGRPGGGRVKNIQYF
TGCGCCCCGCAAGGGAGGCCGGGTGGCGGGCGAGTCAAAAACATTCAGTACTTC
>TRBV2|TRBD1|.|TRBJ2-7
CASTRDSYEQYF
TGTGCCAGCACTAGGGACAGTTACGAGCAGTACTTC
>TRBV19|TRBD1|few|TRBJ2-7
CASSEGAIYEQYF
TGTGCCAGTAGTGAGGGGGCGATTTACGAGCAGTACTTC
>TRBV30|.|.|TRBJ1-1
CAWSAAGAEAFF
TGTGCCTGGAGTGCAGCGGGTGCTGAAGCTTTCTTT
>TRBV5-1|TRBD1|.|TRBJ1-2
CASSSGLVGGRVLDGYTF
TGCGCCAGCAGCTCCGGGCTTGTAGGGGGCCGGGTCCTCGATGGCTACACCTTC
>TRBV5-1|.|.|TRBJ2-7
CASSHRDISYEQYF
TGCGCCAGCAGCCACCGGGACATCTCCTACGAGCAGTACTTC
>TRBV6-1|.|.|TRBJ2-7
CASSLDRILYEQYF
TGTGCCAGCAGCTTGGACAGAATCCTATACGAGCAGTACTTC
>TRBV4-1|.|.|TRBJ2-6
CASSQRTVAGANVLTF
TGCGCCAGCAGCCAGAGGACAGTGGCTGGGGCCAACGTCCTGACTTTC